This T cell receptor beta chain was documented in a study of blood T cell repertoires in COVID-19. As for the study in general: Specimens from acute and convalescent COVID-19 originated in the United States, Italy and Spain. In each case, the material was cDNA or gDNA derived from T cells, B-cell-depleted T cells, or PBMCs.

Authors' analysis steps: Estimation of nucleated cell counts relied on the amplification of reference gene primers. Data came from immunoSEQ multiplex PCR; TCRdb stores just in-frame clones and leaves some out. V and J calls and clone size follow that table, whereas D and trimming were derived from the DNA. Among about 120,000 clones listed, around 81% were seen once. The TCR originated in a woman between 50 and 59 years old with acute or convalescent COVID-19. The sample was peripheral blood.

The CDR3 DNA sequence: TGTGCCAGCAGCCCAGGGACAGGCGTCAGCAATCAGCCCCAGCATTTT. This codes for CASSPGTGVSNQPQHF. The chain links TRBV28 to TRBJ1-5; 8 bases match TRBD1. The ends lost 6 bases at V and 1 base at J; junction bases unmatched: 8. The CDR3 runs 16 residues. CDR1 and CDR2 from the germline V gene are MDHEN and SYDVKM.